This entry features one T cell receptor beta chain sequence. This entry belongs to a study of blood T cell repertoires in COVID-19. Study-wide context: COVID-19 samples from acute and convalescent phases originated in the United States, Italy and Spain. The analysed material was cDNA or gDNA that came from T cells, B-cell-depleted T cells, or PBMCs.

How the authors handled the data: Estimation of nucleated cell counts relied on the amplification of reference gene primers. Some clones are missing from TCRdb's copy, which holds only in-frame ones; the method was immunoSEQ multiplex PCR. V, J and clone size reflect that table, while D and trimming were determined from the DNA. Here the sample spans about 54,000 clones, over 80% being singletons. The sequence derives from a woman in her sixties with acute or convalescent COVID-19. Sequencing used peripheral blood.

The CDR3 nucleotides read TGTGCCAGCAGTGAAGACAGATTTGGGGGCTACACCTTC. Translated: CASSEDRFGGYTF. This chain uses TRBV25-1 with TRBJ1-2, with TRBD1 as a possible D gene (5 bases). CDR1 is MGHDK, CDR2 SYGVNS, per germline. The CDR3 spans 13 residues. The germline V and J ends were trimmed by 2 bases and 8 bases, with 12 bases remaining between them.